Following are 11 T cell receptor beta chains from one sample sequenced in a study of preoperative IRX-2 immunotherapy in early breast cancer. Some clones are missing from TCRdb's copy, which holds only in-frame ones; the method was immunoSEQ multiplex PCR. The sample contains just under 4,000 clones, approximately 67% of which appear only once. Specified treatment: preoperative locoregional IRX-2 cytokine immunotherapy. The sequencing used tumor tissue, collected after IRX-2 immunotherapy. Receptors originate from a human donor with breast cancer.

This clone was detected only once. This rearrangement joins TRBV27 to TRBJ1-4; tentative D call: TRBD1 (5 bases). Looked up from germline, CDR1 is MNHEY and CDR2 is SMNVEV (reference sequence). Trimming shortened V by 6 bases and J by 8 bases, and 16 bases separated the two germline ends. The CDR3 is 14 amino acids. For the CDR3, the DNA is TGTGCCAGCAGCCGCATCGGGGCGGGAGAAAAACTGTTTTTT. As protein: CASSRIGAGEKLFF.

The chain joins TRBV6-8 to TRBJ1-1; 8 positions agree with TRBD1. V shed 7 bases and J 1 base; nucleotides not matched to a gene: 2. Germline CDR1 reads MNHGY; CDR2 reads SAAAGT. The CDR3 loop spans 13 amino acids. The CDR3 here is CASIGTGNTEAFF. CDR3 nucleotides: TGTGCCAGCATTGGGACAGGGAACACTGAAGCTTTCTTT.

V and J are TRBV19 and TRBJ2-6; D gene unclear. V was shortened by 3 bases and J by 0 bases, with 9 bases between the two germline ends. CDR1 is LNHDA and CDR2 is SQIVND in the germline V gene (reference sequence). This CDR3 contains 16 residues. CDR3 sequence reads: CASSIGTYSGANVLTF. The DNA of the CDR3 is TGTGCCAGTAGTATTGGCACCTACTCTGGGGCCAACGTCCTGACTTTC.

Relative to its sample, this clone is medium-sized (0.01 to 0.1%). The CDR3 DNA reads TGTGCCAGCAGCTCTCTCGGGGGGACAGGTTTTTTAGACGAAAACATTCAGTACTTC. This encodes CASSSLGGTGFLDENIQYF. The chain combines TRBV11-3 with TRBJ2-4; weak D call: TRBD1 (8 bases). This CDR3 region has 19 residues. CDR1 and CDR2 from the germline V gene are SGHNT and YENEEA. Trimming left V 4 bases short and J 5 bases short, with 27 bases between.

The chain combines TRBV11-3 with TRBJ2-1; 10 bases fit TRBD1. With V trimmed by 4 bases and J by 4 bases, 10 bases remained unmatched. The CDR3 has 17 residues. Per the germline V gene, CDR1 is SGHNT and CDR2 is YENEEA. CDR3 sequence reads: CASSSPTRDRGYNEQFF. The CDR3 bases are TGTGCCAGCAGCTCACCAACCCGGGACAGGGGATACAATGAGCAGTTCTTC.

This clone is termed medium-sized. The chain employs TRBV18 and TRBJ1-3, with D maybe TRBD1 (6 bases). There are 17 residues in the CDR3. Trimming removed 3 bases from V and 1 base from J, with 16 bases in between. From germline, CDR1 is KGHSH and CDR2 LQKENI. CDR3 sequence: CASSPSDSSPSGNTIYF. In nucleotides, the CDR3 is TGTGCCAGCTCACCTTCGGACAGTTCCCCATCTGGAAACACCATATATTTT.

This clone appeared a single time. Germline and junction disagree at one end, which may indicate a read error. The chain carries TRBV23-1 and TRBJ2-7, with 7 bases aligning to TRBD1. TRBV23-1 is known as an ORF, though its function is uncertain. The CDR3 length is 15 residues. The CDR3 sequence is CASSQWYRGRYEQYF. The CDR3 DNA reads as TGCGCCAGCAGCCAATGGTACAGGGGTCGCTACGAGCAGTACTTC.

The chain links TRBV18 to TRBJ1-3, with a tentative D call TRBD1 (6 bases). V lost 6 bases to trimming and J lost 1 base, with 10 bases between them. Germline V CDR1 and CDR2: KGHSH, LQKENI. This CDR3 region has 14 residues. CDR3 amino acids: CASSPGASGNTIYF. CDR3 sequence (DNA): TGTGCCAGCTCCCCGGGGGCATCTGGAAACACCATATATTTT.

By sample share, this clone is large. The chain employs TRBV15 and TRBJ2-7, with a possible D match to TRBD2 (5 bases). Trimming took 3 bases from V and 2 from J, leaving 17 bases between them. The CDR3 is 16 amino acids. Per the germline V gene, CDR1 is LNHNV and CDR2 is YYDKDF (reference sequence). CDR3 sequence reads: CATSSYSVGKPYEQYF. DNA for the CDR3: TGTGCCACCAGCAGCTACAGCGTCGGGAAGCCCTACGAGCAGTACTTC.

This sequence joins TRBV6-8 and TRBJ1-1; D is possibly TRBD1 (5 bases). Germline CDR1 is MNHGY and CDR2 is SAAAGT. The V gene lost 5 bases and the J gene lost 5 bases, with 9 bases spanning the gap. CDR3 length: 12 residues. CDR3 in amino acids: CASSQGYTEAFF. CDR3 DNA sequence: TGTGCCAGCAGTCAGGGATATACTGAAGCTTTCTTT.

This clone has a single count. The V gene is TRBV7-6, the J gene TRBJ2-3; 11 bases are a match to TRBD2. The junction had 9 bases not matched to a gene; V was cut back by 1 base and J by 0 bases. CDR1 and CDR2 from the germline V gene are SGHVS and FNYEAQ. The CDR3 length is 19 residues. The CDR3 DNA is TGTGCCAGCAGCTTAGATGGTGTTAGCGGGAGGGTCAGCACAGATACGCAGTATTTT. Residues: CASSLDGVSGRVSTDTQYF.